These T cell receptor beta chains were read from a single sample in a study of blood T cell repertoires in COVID-19. Sequencing was performed with immunoSEQ multiplex PCR; in TCRdb, only in-frame clones are kept and a portion is missing. The sample carries about 330,000 clones, approximately 90% recorded once. Sequencing was done on a sample of peripheral blood. The receptor source for this set is a man aged 25 to 45 with COVID-19, enrolled during active disease. The CDR3 runs from the conserved cysteine through the conserved F or W. The D gene is left open where the match is weak. Rows may omit the clone size; those that give it use once, few, many or a size class.

TRBV7-9	TRBD1	NA	TRBJ1-2	CASSLDRGDGYTF	TGTGCCAGCAGCTTGGACAGGGGCGATGGCTACACCTTC
TRBV5-1	NA	NA	TRBJ2-5	CASSSGREETQYF	TGCGCCAGCAGCTCGGGCAGGGAAGAGACCCAGTACTTC
TRBV5-6	NA	NA	TRBJ1-1	CASSSSLRGRYTEAFF	TGTGCCAGCAGCTCCAGTCTCAGGGGCCGCTACACTGAAGCTTTCTTT
TRBV7-9	TRBD1	NA	TRBJ2-7	CASSARTGYYEQYF	TGTGCCAGCAGCGCACGGACAGGGTATTACGAGCAGTACTTC
TRBV10-3	NA	NA	TRBJ1-2	CASWTEGFNYGYTF	TGTGCCTCCTGGACGGAGGGATTTAACTATGGCTACACCTTC
TRBV11-1	TRBD2	NA	TRBJ2-1	CASSSGLASSYNEQFF	TGTGCCAGCAGCTCGGGACTAGCGAGCTCCTACAATGAGCAGTTCTTC
TRBV7-2	NA	NA	TRBJ1-3	CASSLQTDSSSGNTIYF	TGTGCCAGCAGCCTTCAGACCGACAGTTCCTCTGGAAACACCATATATTTT
TRBV7-2	NA	NA	TRBJ2-7	CASSLWREQYF	TGTGCCAGCAGCTTATGGAGGGAGCAGTACTTC
TRBV28	TRBD1	NA	TRBJ1-2	CASSSGQALRGYTF	TGTGCCAGCAGTTCCGGACAGGCCTTAAGAGGCTACACCTTC
TRBV4-3	TRBD1	NA	TRBJ2-5	CASSASGTGGLSQETQYF	TGCGCCAGCAGCGCCTCCGGGACAGGGGGCCTAAGCCAAGAGACCCAGTACTTC
TRBV3-1/TRBV3-2	NA	NA	TRBJ2-3	CASSQLSGSANTDTQYF	TGTGCCAGCAGCCAATTATCAGGGTCGGCTAACACAGATACGCAGTATTTT
TRBV28	NA	NA	TRBJ1-2	CASRSTSGDKGNFGYGYTF	TGTGCCAGCAGGTCAACGTCCGGGGACAAAGGGAATTTCGGATATGGCTACACCTTC
TRBV28	NA	NA	TRBJ1-2	CASTAPGLKGYTF	TGTGCCAGCACCGCACCAGGGTTAAAGGGCTACACCTTC
TRBV27	TRBD1	NA	TRBJ1-1	CASSLSANRGQANTEAFF	TGTGCCAGCAGTTTATCAGCGAACAGGGGGCAAGCGAACACTGAAGCTTTCTTT
TRBV27	TRBD1	few	TRBJ2-7	CASSIHTGAHYEQYF	TGTGCCAGCAGTATTCACACAGGGGCCCACTACGAGCAGTACTTC
TRBV5-6	TRBD1	NA	TRBJ2-7	CASSGDRENGYSYEQYF	TGTGCCAGCAGCGGAGACAGGGAAAATGGGTACTCCTACGAGCAGTACTTC
TRBV24-1	NA	NA	TRBJ1-6	CATSVTRNSPLHF	TGTGCCACCAGTGTAACAAGAAATTCACCCCTCCACTTT
TRBV5-1	TRBD1	NA	TRBJ2-7	CASRGTGGAIEQYF	TGCGCCAGCAGAGGGACAGGGGGCGCGATCGAGCAGTACTTC
TRBV9	TRBD1	few	TRBJ1-3	CASSTTGAGNTIYF	TGTGCCAGCAGCACGACAGGGGCTGGAAACACCATATATTTT
TRBV18	NA	NA	TRBJ1-3	CASSPLAVSGNTIYF	TGTGCCAGCTCACCATTGGCTGTCTCTGGAAACACCATATATTTT
TRBV7-3	TRBD2	few	TRBJ2-1	CASSLSSGSYNEQFF	TGTGCCAGCAGCTTATCTAGCGGGAGCTACAATGAGCAGTTCTTC